This T cell receptor (beta chain) was found in a study of multiple sclerosis patients with progressive multifocal leukoencephalopathy. Overall study results and limits: TRBV and TRBJ usage showed no common pattern when PML developed.

The time point here: time of PML onset. TCRdb's copy holds only in-frame clones and misses some; the assay was immunoSEQ multiplex PCR. Counted here are 30,000 to 35,000 clones, about 90% occurring once; the ten biggest clones make up under 4%. Germline V gene data show CDR1 as SEHNR and CDR2 as FQNEAQ (reference sequence). V dropped 4 bases and J dropped 6; count of bases not matched to a gene: 6. There are 16 residues in the CDR3. Note on this clone: Its antigen is not identified.

This TCR came from a human donor with progressive multifocal leukoencephalopathy. The input for sequencing was PBMCs, taken from a patient treated with natalizumab. V is TRBV7-9 and J is TRBJ2-1; 13 bases map to TRBD2. Written as DNA, the CDR3 is TGTGCCAGCAGCTCCGGACTAGCGGGAGCCCCCAATGAGCAGTTCTTC. Amino acid sequence: CASSSGLAGAPNEQFF. The whole variable domain, remainder taken from reference TRBV7-9 and TRBJ2-1, is DTGVSQNPRHKITKRGQNVTFRCDPISEHNRLYWYRQTLGQGPEFLTYFQNEAQLEKSRLLSDRFSAERPKGSFSTLEIQRTEQGDSAMYLCASSSGLAGAPNEQFFGPGTRLTVL.